This entry describes one T cell receptor (beta chain). For each CDR3 protein, TCRdb gives one entry from its re-call of the 5' RACE reads, without DNA. This listing includes some 460,000 distinct CDR3 sequences. This sample was taken from a study of T cells expressing NK-cell markers. Study in general: One of eight sequenced donors was HCMV-seronegative; the other seven were seropositive.

The CDR3 is made up of 14 amino acids. Germline V gene lookup returns CDR1 DFQATT and CDR2 SNEGSKA (reference sequence). The sequencing input was blood T cells: a sorted CD56 or NKG2C T cell subset, CD4+ or CD8+ T cells, or bulk PBMC T cells (not recorded which). The receptor's source is a woman between 50 and 59 years old in good health. V gene TRBV20-1 combines with J gene TRBJ2-1; TCRdb lists TRBD2, though no DNA is available to test this call. The CDR3 loop is CSAILAESYNEQFF.